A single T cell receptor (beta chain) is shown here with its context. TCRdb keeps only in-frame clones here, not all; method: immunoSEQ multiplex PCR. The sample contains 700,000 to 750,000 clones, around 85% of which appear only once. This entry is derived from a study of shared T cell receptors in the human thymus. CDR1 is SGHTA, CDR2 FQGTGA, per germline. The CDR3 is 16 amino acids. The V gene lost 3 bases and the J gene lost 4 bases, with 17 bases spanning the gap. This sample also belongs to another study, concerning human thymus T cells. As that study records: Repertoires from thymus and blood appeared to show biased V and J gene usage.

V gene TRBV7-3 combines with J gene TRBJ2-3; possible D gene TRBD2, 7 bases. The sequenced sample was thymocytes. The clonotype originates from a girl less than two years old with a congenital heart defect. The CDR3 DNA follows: TGTGCCAGCAGCTTTGGGGGGGGCTGTGGGGCAGATACGCAGTATTTT. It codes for CASSFGGGCGADTQYF.